Sequencing of this T cell receptor (beta chain) was carried out in a study of blood T cells in healthy people across ages. Study-level information: Using template switching, researchers captured about one barcoded beta molecule for each two T cells.

General study results and limits: A roughly linear fall in TCR beta diversity per million T cells was seen with increasing age. Researchers deemed the diversity estimates from one million T cells underestimates.

Germline V gene sequence: CDR1 DFQATT, CDR2 SNEGSKA (reference sequence). The CDR3 is made up of 14 amino acids. V dropped 6 bases and J dropped 7; count of bases not matched to a gene: 9. The authors ran a second PCR of roughly 6 to 12 cycles using a sample-barcoded 5' primer and a J-beta primer mix. TCRdb analysed the 5' RACE reads with MiXCR anew, one entry per CDR3 protein. The sample contains around 1,500,000 distinct CDR3 sequences, roughly 27% of which appear only once. This clonotype was picked up a small number of times. Its target is unknown. Isolation of PBMCs gave at least 7 million cells per sample.

J is TRBJ2-1 and V is TRBV20-1, with TRBD1 identical over 10 bases. Sample: blood. The receptor comes from a woman in her 30s in good health. As DNA, the CDR3 is TGCAGTGCACAAAAGGGACAGGGGAGAAATGAGCAGTTCTTC. Its protein product is CSAQKGQGRNEQFF.